These T cell receptor beta chains were read from a single sample in a study of T cells in Graves' hyperthyroidism and ophthalmopathy. TCRdb re-called the multiplex PCR reads with MiXCR, one entry per CDR3 protein. The sample lists about 520,000 distinct CDR3 sequences; around a quarter were seen once. Sequencing was performed on blood. The source of these receptors is a woman aged 25 to 45 with Graves' ophthalmopathy. Both conserved end residues are part of each CDR3. D genes are given only for firm matches. Size is stated for part of the rows, as once, few or many counts, or as a class when the clone is expanded.

j_call clone_size d_call v_call cdr3_nt cdr3_aa
TRBJ2-7 once TRBD2 TRBV2 TGTGCCAGCACGACTAGCGGGGGGCCCACCTACGAGCAGTACTTC CASTTSGGPTYEQYF
TRBJ2-5 - TRBD2 TRBV29-1 TGCAGCGAGGGGACTAGCGGGACAGAGACCCAGGACTTC CSEGTSGTETQDF
TRBJ2-7 many - TRBV12-3/TRBV12-4 TGTGCCAGCAGTCCTTCCCTTTTGGCGTCCGATTACGAGCAGTACTTC CASSPSLLASDYEQYF
TRBJ2-2 many TRBD2 TRBV7-2 TGTGCCAGCAGCTCCACTAGCGGGGGAGGGGAGCTGTTTTTT CASSSTSGGGELFF
TRBJ1-6 - - TRBV27 TGTGCCAGCAGGCTAGGGGACTATAATTCACCCCTCCACTTT CASRLGDYNSPLHF
TRBJ2-5 many TRBD1 TRBV12-3/TRBV12-4 TGTGCCAGCAGCCGGGGACAGGGCCACCCTCAAGAGACCCAGTACTTC CASSRGQGHPQETQYF
TRBJ2-7 many - TRBV6-5 TGTGCCAGCATGGTCGGGCCCTCCTACGAGCAGTACTTC CASMVGPSYEQYF
TRBJ2-5 many - TRBV3-1 TGTGCCAGCATGCACCGGACGTACCAAGAGACCCAGTACTTC CASMHRTYQETQYF
TRBJ1-1 - - TRBV6-5 TGTGCCAGCAGTTTCGGAGGTGAAGCTGAAGCTTTCTTT CASSFGGEAEAFF
TRBJ2-5 - - TRBV20-1 TGCAGTGCCGCGGCAGGTTTAGAGACCCAGTACTTC CSAAAGLETQYF
TRBJ2-7 many - TRBV7-3 TGTGCCAGCAGCTTAACCCTTTGGAGGAATAGGTCCTACGAGCAGTACTTC CASSLTLWRNRSYEQYF
TRBJ2-7 many - TRBV5-1 TGCGCCAGCAGCTTGGGTGAGGGAAGTATATACGAGCAGTACTTC CASSLGEGSIYEQYF
TRBJ1-2 many TRBD1 TRBV6-1 TGTGCCAGCAGTGATGGACAGGGAGGCGGCTACACCTTC CASSDGQGGGYTF
TRBJ2-5 many - TRBV9 TGTGCCAGCAGCGCCGCGGGCCTAGGGAAGACCCAGTACTTC CASSAAGLGKTQYF
TRBJ2-2 many - TRBV25-1 TGTGCCAGCAACAGGGGAGGGGGGACCGGGGAGCTGTTTTTT CASNRGGGTGELFF
TRBJ2-5 - - TRBV4-2 TGTGCCAGCAGCCAAGATTATTCCACTAAAGAGACCCAGTACTTC CASSQDYSTKETQYF
TRBJ1-1 many - TRBV29-1 TGCAGCGTTGGTCGCAGGGCTGAAGCTTTCTTT CSVGRRAEAFF
TRBJ1-2 many - TRBV3-1 TGTGCCAGCAGCCAAGATGAACCGTCCCGGACAAATGGCTACACCTTC CASSQDEPSRTNGYTF
TRBJ2-5 - - TRBV20-1 TGCAGTGCTAGAAAACCCCAGACCCAAGAGACCCAGTACTTC CSARKPQTQETQYF